A single TCR beta chain is shown here with its context. Measured with immunoSEQ multiplex PCR; TCRdb has only the in-frame clones, and not every one. The sample has fewer than 200,000 clones, around nine tenths seen once. The data were taken from a study of control samples from healthy donors and cancer patients. This CDR3 spans 14 amino acids. Germline CDR1 is SEHNR and CDR2 is FQNEAQ (reference sequence). Deletions cut 4 bases from V and 4 bases from J, with 11 bases between. The sequenced sample consisted of blood. V usage is TRBV7-9 and J usage is TRBJ2-1, with D tentatively TRBD1 (5 bases). The receptor was derived from a man aged 25 to 45 in good health. CDR3 in DNA: TGTGCCAGCAGCTCCAGACAGCGTTACAATGAGCAGTTCTTC. Translated: CASSSRQRYNEQFF.